The 19 T cell receptor beta chains given below trace back to one sample, sequenced in a study of HIV-infected children after antiretroviral therapy interruption. RNA-based 3' RACE libraries used unique molecular identifiers. TCRdb reprocessed the 3' RACE reads via MiXCR and lists one record per CDR3 protein. The sample has about 89,000 distinct CDR3 sequences; less than 7% are singletons. Documented treatment: PENTA 11 planned treatment interruption arm or continuous ART arm. The material was CD45RA+ CD4+ T cells from PBMCs, pooled from several time points, obtained from a donor given antiretroviral therapy, either interrupted or continuous. Subset denoted: naive CD4+ CD45RA+ CD45RO- T cells. These receptor sequences come from a pool of human donors with HIV.

The sample holds many counts of this clonotype. V usage is TRBV20-1 and J usage is TRBJ1-2; 10 positions match TRBD1. J lost 7 bases, V lost 6 bases, and 8 bases had no gene match. The CDR3 extends over 13 amino acids. From germline, CDR1 is DFQATT and CDR2 SNEGSKA (reference sequence). CDR3 DNA sequence: TGCAGTGCCCAAGACAGGGGGCGTGGTGGCTACACCTTC. This gives the protein CSAQDRGRGGYTF.

This clonotype showed up many times. This chain joins TRBV28 and TRBJ1-5; the D is unclear. Per the germline V gene, CDR1 is MDHEN and CDR2 is SYDVKM. CDR3 length: 16 amino acids. Trimming pared 3 bases from V and 1 base from J, leaving 13 bases between. The CDR3 DNA reads as TGTGCCAGCAGTTTCCGGGGAGTAGGGAGCAATCAGCCCCAGCATTTT. Amino acids: CASSFRGVGSNQPQHF.

V usage is TRBV19 and J usage is TRBJ2-7, with D perhaps matching TRBD2 (7 bases). Trimming stripped 5 bases from V and 3 bases from J, with 17 bases between. The CDR3 has 15 amino acids. Per germline, CDR1 LNHDA and CDR2 SQIVND (reference sequence). The CDR3 bases are TGTGCCAGTAGTGCACGGGGGGCTAAGATCTACGAGCAGTACTTC. The encoded protein is CASSARGAKIYEQYF.

This chain uses TRBV28 with TRBJ2-7; 7 bases agree with TRBD1. Germline loops: CDR1 MDHEN, CDR2 SYDVKM. CDR3 size: 14 residues. Trimming at V came to 6 bases and at J to 5 bases, leaving 10 bases not matched to a gene. The CDR3 DNA follows: TGTGCCAGCAGACGACAGGGAGTTAACGACGAGCAGTACTTC. Its protein is CASRRQGVNDEQYF. Full variable domain (remainder filled in from reference TRBV28 and TRBJ2-7): DVKVTQSSRYLVKRTGEKVFLECVQDMDHENMFWYRQDPGLGLRLIYFSYDVKMKEKGDIPEGYSVSREKKERFSLILESASTNQTSMYLCASRRQGVNDEQYFGPGTRLTVT.

This rearrangement joins TRBV18 to TRBJ2-7, with 7 bases fitting TRBD1. V lost 1 base and J lost 1; bases outside the gene matches: 4. The CDR3 extends over 15 amino acids. Germline V gene lookup returns CDR1 KGHSH and CDR2 LQKENI. This CDR3 is CASSPLPQGSYEQYF. For the CDR3, the DNA is TGTGCCAGCTCACCACTTCCACAGGGGTCCTACGAGCAGTACTTC.

The chain links TRBV5-1 to TRBJ2-3; tentatively, D is TRBD2 (5 bases). Germline values: CDR1 SGHRS, CDR2 YFSETQ. There are 12 residues in the CDR3. Trimming removed 5 bases from V and 11 bases from J, with 15 bases in between. CDR3 residues: CASSSQRIMQYF. The CDR3 DNA follows: TGCGCCAGCAGTTCGCAGCGGATAATGCAGTATTTT. The whole variable domain, filled in from reference TRBV5-1 and TRBJ2-3, reads KAGVTQTPRYLIKTRGQQVTLSCSPISGHRSVSWYQQTPGQGLQFLFEYFSETQRNKGNFPGRFSGRQFSNSRSEMNVSTLELGDSALYLCASSSQRIMQYFGPGTRLTVL.

Ten or more counts support this clonotype. The rearrangement joins TRBV20-1 to TRBJ2-5, with 9 bases matching TRBD1. The junction had 17 bases not matched to a gene; V was cut back by 2 bases and J by 1 base. This CDR3 comprises 19 residues. Germline CDR1 DFQATT, CDR2 SNEGSKA (reference sequence). The DNA of the CDR3 is TGCAGTGCTAGAAGGCTATTATTTACGGGGGACAGGGCCCAAGAGACCCAGTACTTC. It yields the protein CSARRLLFTGDRAQETQYF.

This clonotype was counted at least ten times. This chain connects TRBV5-1 to TRBJ1-2; perhaps TRBD1 as D (5 bases). The CDR3 contains 13 residues. In germline, CDR1 is SGHRS, CDR2 YFSETQ. The V end lost 0 bases, the J end lost 3 bases, and 6 bases lay between the germline ends. The CDR3 sequence is CASSLGQHYGYTF. Written as DNA, the CDR3 is TGCGCCAGCAGCTTGGGACAGCACTATGGCTACACCTTC.

This clonotype has a count of ten or more. The genes are TRBV5-1 and TRBJ2-6; D call uncertain. This CDR3 region has 15 residues. V was shortened by 4 bases and J by 0 bases, with 8 bases between the two germline ends. Germline V CDR1 and CDR2: SGHRS, YFSETQ. In DNA, the CDR3 is TGCGCCAGCAGCCCGGCGGCCTCTGGGGCCAACGTCCTGACTTTC. Its protein is CASSPAASGANVLTF.

This clonotype has just a few counts. V is TRBV9 and J is TRBJ1-1, with D unclear. V was clipped by 4 bases and J by 2 bases, with 9 bases between them. The CDR3 covers 13 residues. Germline CDR1 and CDR2: SGDLS and YYNGEE. CDR3 protein: CASSPRSNTEAFF. CDR3 sequence (DNA): TGTGCCAGCAGCCCCCGCTCAAACACTGAAGCTTTCTTT.

This clonotype was recorded at least ten times. This chain uses TRBV19 with TRBJ2-2, with 9 positions matching TRBD1. The junction had 6 bases not matched to a gene; V was cut back by 3 bases and J by 7 bases. This CDR3 has 15 amino acids. CDR1 is LNHDA, CDR2 SQIVND, per germline (reference sequence). CDR3 amino acids: CASSIEQGAIGELFF. The CDR3 DNA follows: TGTGCCAGTAGTATCGAACAGGGGGCCATCGGGGAGCTGTTTTTT.

This clonotype has a count of ten or more. This chain uses TRBV19 with TRBJ1-5; unclear D gene. The CDR3 has 14 residues. Germline CDR1 and CDR2: LNHDA and SQIVND (reference sequence). Trimming left V 1 base short and J 2 bases short, with 6 bases between. The CDR3 sequence: CASSIVGGNQPQHF. Written as DNA, the CDR3 is TGTGCCAGTAGTATAGTTGGAGGCAATCAGCCCCAGCATTTT.

Many counts were recorded for this clonotype. This chain uses TRBV5-1 with TRBJ2-1; D unclear. This CDR3 region has 17 residues. Deletions cut 1 base from V and 0 bases from J, with 14 bases between. The V gene's germline CDR1 is SGHRS and CDR2 YFSETQ. The CDR3, as DNA: TGCGCCAGCAGCTTGATACAAGGTTTATCCTCCTACAATGAGCAGTTCTTC. This translates into CASSLIQGLSSYNEQFF.

This clonotype was counted a few times. This rearrangement joins TRBV4-2 to TRBJ2-3; D is unclear. This CDR3 has 15 amino acids. V shed 4 bases and J shed 2 bases, with 13 bases lying between them. The germline gives CDR1 LGHNA, CDR2 YNFKEQ. The CDR3 loop is CASSPQGSSTDTQYF. CDR3 nucleotides: TGTGCCAGCAGCCCCCAAGGTAGTTCCACAGATACGCAGTATTTT.

In this sample, this clonotype turned up many times. The rearrangement joins TRBV7-2 to TRBJ1-1; TRBD1 agrees at 10 bases. V dropped 3 bases and J dropped 5; count of bases not matched to a gene: 12. Germline CDR1 reads SGHTA; CDR2 reads FQGNSA. The CDR3 covers 17 residues. The CDR3 DNA sequence: TGTGCCAGCAGCTTTGACAGGGGGCGCGGGATTTTTACTGAAGCTTTCTTT. Residues: CASSFDRGRGIFTEAFF. Supplemented by reference TRBV7-2 and TRBJ1-1, the full variable domain reads GAGVSQSPSNKVTEKGKDVELRCDPISGHTALYWYRQSLGQGLEFLIYFQGNSAPDKSGLPSDRFSAERTGGSVSTLTIQRTQQEDSAVYLCASSFDRGRGIFTEAFFGQGTRLTVV.

This clonotype was seen at least ten times. This CDR3 is CAWSSRLAGGDTQYF. As DNA, the CDR3 is TGTGCCTGGAGTTCCCGACTAGCAGGGGGAGATACGCAGTATTTT. The chain has TRBV30 and TRBJ2-3; the D call may be TRBD1 or TRBD2 (7 bases each). Germline V gene data show CDR1 as GTSNPN and CDR2 as SVGIG (reference sequence). This CDR3 spans 15 amino acids. V was pared by 2 bases and J by 5 bases, with 17 bases between.

This clonotype appeared many times. This chain uses TRBV18 with TRBJ2-7; 7 nucleotides match TRBD1. The CDR3 has 14 amino acids. Germline V gene sequence: CDR1 KGHSH, CDR2 LQKENI. The trim removed 4 bases at V and 2 bases at J, leaving 5 bases unmatched. CDR3 loop: CASSRGTAPYEQYF. CDR3 nucleotide sequence: TGTGCCAGCTCACGAGGGACAGCTCCCTACGAGCAGTACTTC. The whole variable domain, remainder taken from reference TRBV18 and TRBJ2-7, is NAGVMQNPRHLVRRRGQEARLRCSPMKGHSHVYWYRQLPEEGLKFMVYLQKENIIDESGMPKERFSAEFPKEGPSILRIQQVVRGDSAAYFCASSRGTAPYEQYFGPGTRLTVT.

The V call is TRBV4-2, the J call TRBJ2-5, with TRBD2 as a possible D gene (6 bases). The germline V gene has CDR1 LGHNA and CDR2 YNFKEQ. The CDR3 spans 14 residues. The V and J ends lost 5 bases and 1 base respectively, with 11 bases between them. The CDR3, as DNA: TGTGCCAGCAGCAGCTTGGAGGGCCAAGAGACCCAGTACTTC. Translated, it gives CASSSLEGQETQYF.

The chain has TRBV24-1 and TRBJ2-3, with D unresolved. This CDR3 region has 16 residues. Trimming took 4 bases from V and 5 from J, leaving 18 bases between them. Germline-derived CDR1 and CDR2 are KGHDR and SFDVKD. CDR3 coding DNA: TGTGCCACCAGTGACCCGTTGGCATCGTACATAGATACGCAGTATTTT. Protein sequence: CATSDPLASYIDTQYF.